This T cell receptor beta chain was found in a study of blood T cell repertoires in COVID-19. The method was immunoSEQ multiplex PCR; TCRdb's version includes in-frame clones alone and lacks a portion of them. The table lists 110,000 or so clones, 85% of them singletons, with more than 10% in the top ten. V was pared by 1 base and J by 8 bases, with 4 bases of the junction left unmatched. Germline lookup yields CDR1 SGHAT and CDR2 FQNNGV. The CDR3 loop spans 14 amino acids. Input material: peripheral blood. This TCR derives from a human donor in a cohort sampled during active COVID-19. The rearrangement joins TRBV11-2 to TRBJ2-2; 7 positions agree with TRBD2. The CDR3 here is CASSLGLAEGELFF. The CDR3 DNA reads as TGTGCCAGCAGCTTAGGGCTAGCGGAAGGGGAGCTGTTTTTT.